A single sample gave rise to the 28 T cell receptor beta chains below, sequenced in a study of T-cell memory formation after mild COVID-19. TCRdb redid the calling of the 5' RACE reads with MiXCR, one entry per CDR3 protein. The sample holds 50,000 or so distinct CDR3 sequences, more than 9% seen once. Sequencing used PBMCs or a T cell subset sorted from them (not recorded which). These receptors all come from a man between 18 and 35 years old who had mild COVID-19 (a few samples of this study predate the infection). Cell type and time point are not known.

The table lists this clonotype with a few counts. V and J are TRBV9 and TRBJ2-5; either TRBD1 or TRBD2 may supply D (5 bases each). The CDR3 length is 16 residues. Between the trimmed V and J ends, which lost 0 bases and 5 bases, there was a span of 17 bases. The germline gives CDR1 SGDLS, CDR2 YYNGEE. As DNA, the CDR3 is TGTGCCAGCAGCGTAGAGGGGACGGCCCTCGGGGAGACCCAGTACTTC. Amino acids: CASSVEGTALGETQYF.

The rearrangement links TRBV28 to TRBJ1-4, with D possibly matching TRBD1 (5 bases). The V end lost 2 bases, the J end lost 7 bases, and 14 bases lay between the germline ends. CDR3 length: 15 residues. From germline, CDR1 is MDHEN and CDR2 SYDVKM. The CDR3 reads CASSLIRDPAEKLFF. The CDR3 DNA reads TGTGCCAGCAGTTTAATCCGGGACCCCGCTGAAAAACTGTTTTTT.

This clonotype was counted only a few times. J is TRBJ2-1 and V is TRBV18; D gene uncertain. The CDR3 sequence is 15 residues long. Looked up from germline, CDR1 is KGHSH and CDR2 is LQKENI. The V end lost 3 bases, the J end lost 5 bases, and 14 bases lay between the germline ends. The CDR3 nucleotides are TGTGCCAGCTCACCGTTCCACTCAACGGACAATGAGCAGTTCTTC. Protein: CASSPFHSTDNEQFF.

This clonotype was detected many times. The chain employs TRBV12-5 and TRBJ2-5; D gene ambiguous. CDR3 length: 14 residues. V lost 0 bases and J lost 3, with 8 bases in between. Germline V gene sequence: CDR1 LGHNT, CDR2 FRNRAP. The CDR3: CASGLVPGEETQYF. The CDR3 DNA follows: TGTGCTAGTGGTTTGGTACCTGGGGAAGAGACCCAGTACTTC.

This clonotype turned up a few times. The chain links TRBV6-2 or TRBV6-3 to TRBJ2-3; tentative D call: TRBD2 (5 bases). Germline CDR1 MNHEY, CDR2 SVGEGT. Trimming pared 5 bases from V and 3 bases from J, leaving 15 bases between. The CDR3 is 15 residues long. CDR3 bases: TGTGCCAGCAGTACGCGGGCTGAAAGGACAGATACGCAGTATTTT. Translation gives CASSTRAERTDTQYF.

This clonotype was detected many times. The V and J genes are TRBV28 and TRBJ2-7; no definite D call. V was trimmed by 3 bases and J by 3 bases, leaving 9 bases between them. Germline assignment: CDR1 MDHEN and CDR2 SYDVKM. The CDR3 length is 13 residues. CDR3 loop: CASSFGQDYEQYV. CDR3 coding DNA: TGTGCCAGCAGTTTCGGCCAGGACTACGAGCAGTACGTC.

The CDR3 sequence: CASSLVEAVETQYF. Here the CDR3 DNA reads TGCGCCAGCAGCTTGGTGGAGGCGGTAGAGACCCAGTACTTC. The gene calls are TRBV5-1 and TRBJ2-5; D may be TRBD2 (5 bases). The germline gives CDR1 SGHRS, CDR2 YFSETQ. V was shortened by 0 bases and J by 4 bases, with 10 bases between the two germline ends. There are 14 residues in the CDR3.

In its sample, this clonotype was seen a few times. The gene calls are TRBV12-3 or TRBV12-4 and TRBJ2-7; 9 nucleotides match TRBD1. The J segment lost 3 bases and the V segment lost 4 bases, leaving 7 bases of the junction unmatched. CDR3 length: 15 residues. The CDR3 coding sequence is TGTGCCAGCAGTTCTGGGACAGGGTCCCGCTACGAGCAGTACTTC. This codes for CASSSGTGSRYEQYF.

The chain employs TRBV6-5 and TRBJ2-3, with 11 positions matching TRBD2. CDR3 length equals 16 residues. In germline, CDR1 is MNHEY, CDR2 SVGAGI. The ends lost 6 bases at V and 2 bases at J; junction bases unmatched: 7. CDR3 nucleotide sequence: TGTGCCAGCAGACGAACTAGCGGGGGAAACACAGATACGCAGTATTTT. It specifies CASRRTSGGNTDTQYF.

This clonotype was counted a few times. V and J are TRBV6-5 and TRBJ1-1, with D unclear. The CDR3 has 16 residues. Deletions cut 0 bases from V and 0 bases from J, with 11 bases between. CDR1 and CDR2 (germline): MNHEY, SVGAGI. The CDR3 sequence: CASSYSFDTLNTEAFF. CDR3 DNA: TGTGCCAGCAGTTACTCGTTCGACACTTTGAACACTGAAGCTTTCTTT.

V gene TRBV25-1 combines with J gene TRBJ2-1, with D perhaps TRBD1 (6 bases). Germline CDR1 is MGHDK and CDR2 is SYGVNS. The V gene lost 10 bases and the J gene lost 3 bases, with 19 bases spanning the gap. CDR3 size: 15 residues. CDR3 loop: CATLRDTLGYNEQFF. CDR3 in DNA: TGTGCCACCCTCCGGGACACCCTTGGCTACAATGAGCAGTTCTTC.

The sample holds a few counts of this clonotype. This chain joins TRBV7-2 and TRBJ1-2; TRBD1 agrees at 8 bases. V shed 5 bases, J shed 4 bases, and the junction held 9 bases outside the gene matches. Per the germline V gene, CDR1 is SGHTA and CDR2 is FQGNSA. CDR3 length: 15 amino acids. The CDR3 DNA is TGTGCCAGCAGCCCGGGACAGGAAACGCGCTATGGCTACACCTTC. Translating gives CASSPGQETRYGYTF.

This clonotype was observed at least ten times. The rearrangement uses TRBV12-3 or TRBV12-4 and TRBJ2-3; D remains unclear. There are 11 residues in the CDR3. Trimming shortened V by 8 bases and J by 8 bases, and 11 bases separated the two germline ends. CDR3 residues: CASLSGSTQYF. In nucleotides, the CDR3 is TGTGCCAGCCTATCAGGAAGTACGCAGTATTTT.

This clonotype was detected many times. The chain joins TRBV5-1 to TRBJ2-2, with 7 bases that match TRBD1. V lost 2 bases and J lost 6; bases outside the gene matches: 4. Germline-derived CDR1 and CDR2 are SGHRS and YFSETQ. This CDR3 region has 14 residues. DNA of the CDR3: TGCGCCAGCAGCTTTCAACAGGGGTCCGGGGAGCTGTTTTTT. It translates to CASSFQQGSGELFF.

This chain links TRBV28 with TRBJ2-3, with D perhaps being TRBD1 or TRBD2 (5 bases each). Trimming removed 7 bases at V and 3 bases at J, with 11 bases between. The CDR3 consists of 13 residues. In germline, CDR1 is MDHEN, CDR2 SYDVKM. The CDR3 bases are TGTGCCAGCACCTGGGGCGGGACAGATACGCAGTATTTT. Its protein product is CASTWGGTDTQYF.

This clonotype was detected ten times or more. The chain joins TRBV15 to TRBJ2-1, with a possible D match to TRBD1 (6 bases). CDR1 and CDR2 from the germline V gene are LNHNV and YYDKDF (reference sequence). V was cut by 0 bases and J by 8 bases, with 20 bases left in between. The CDR3 spans 17 residues. As DNA, the CDR3 is TGTGCCACCAGCAGAGATCTTGGGCAGGGGCTTAACGATGAGCAGTTCTTC. This sequence encodes CATSRDLGQGLNDEQFF.

A few counts support this clonotype. The chain is built from TRBV28 and TRBJ2-5; D is possibly TRBD1 (6 bases). Looked up from germline, CDR1 is MDHEN and CDR2 is SYDVKM. Trimming left V 8 bases short and J 1 base short, with 11 bases between. This CDR3 is 13 amino acids long. CDR3 region: CASVRGIQETQYF. The CDR3 DNA is TGTGCCAGCGTCAGGGGAATCCAAGAGACCCAGTACTTC.

The V and J genes are TRBV20-1 and TRBJ2-2, with D unresolved. The CDR3 spans 15 residues. Trimming stripped 3 bases from V and 0 bases from J, with 11 bases between. The germline CDR1 and CDR2 sequences are DFQATT and SNEGSKA (reference sequence). CDR3 protein: CSASDGSANTGELFF. In DNA, the CDR3 is TGCAGTGCTAGCGACGGGTCGGCGAACACCGGGGAGCTGTTTTTT.

The chain has TRBV7-2 and TRBJ2-7, with D possibly being TRBD1 or TRBD2 (6 bases each). In germline, CDR1 is SGHTA, CDR2 FQGNSA. V lost 5 bases to trimming and J lost 1 base, with 12 bases between them. This CDR3 region has 14 residues. This chain's CDR3 is CASSPGATSYEQYF. The DNA of the CDR3 is TGTGCCAGCAGCCCGGGGGCCACGTCCTACGAGCAGTACTTC.

J is TRBJ2-7 and V is TRBV28; 7 nucleotides agree with TRBD1. The V segment lost 5 bases and the J segment 6 bases; nucleotides outside the gene matches: 7. CDR1 is MDHEN, CDR2 SYDVKM, per germline. The CDR3 consists of 13 residues. As DNA, the CDR3 is TGTGCCAGCAGTACAGGGGCTCCCTTCGAGCAGTACGTC. It codes for CASSTGAPFEQYV.

This clonotype was found many times. The V and J genes are TRBV5-1 and TRBJ2-3; D is unclear. CDR1 and CDR2 (germline): SGHRS, YFSETQ. This CDR3 has 14 residues. The V end was cut by 0 bases, the J end by 6 bases, with 11 bases between. The CDR3 DNA reads as TGCGCCAGCAGCTTGGAGACTCTTGCGGATACGCAGTATTTT. Its translation is CASSLETLADTQYF.

This clonotype was seen a few times. The rearrangement joins TRBV7-2 to TRBJ1-3; D might be TRBD1 (6 bases). Per the germline V gene, CDR1 is SGHTA and CDR2 is FQGNSA. V was shortened by 5 bases and J by 0 bases, with 17 bases between the two germline ends. The CDR3 extends over 17 amino acids. DNA of the CDR3: TGTGCCAGCAGCGTGTGGGGGCGGCCTAGCTCTGGAAACACCATATATTTT. The encoded protein is CASSVWGRPSSGNTIYF.

The chain combines TRBV20-1 with TRBJ2-7, with D perhaps matching TRBD1 or TRBD2 (5 bases each). This CDR3 region has 14 residues. Germline V gene sequence: CDR1 DFQATT, CDR2 SNEGSKA (reference sequence). Trimming removed 2 bases from V and 2 bases from J, with 13 bases in between. The CDR3 region has the DNA TGCAGTGCTAGATACCGGGACGCTCCCTACGAGCAGTACTTC. This translates into CSARYRDAPYEQYF.

This rearrangement joins TRBV12-3 or TRBV12-4 to TRBJ2-1, with D possibly being TRBD2 (6 bases). CDR3 size: 15 residues. Between the trimmed V and J ends, which lost 5 bases and 9 bases, there was a span of 20 bases. In nucleotides, the CDR3 is TGTGCCAGCAGTCCCCCCGGGGGAAGGGCGGGTGAGCAGTTCTTC. Protein sequence: CASSPPGGRAGEQFF.

This clonotype came up many times. The rearrangement uses TRBV7-6 and TRBJ2-2; 13 nucleotides match TRBD2. Trimming at V came to 6 bases and at J to 1 base, leaving 2 bases not matched to a gene. The germline CDR1 and CDR2 sequences are SGHVS and FNYEAQ. The CDR3 has 16 residues. Written as DNA, the CDR3 is TGTGCCAGCAGTCGACTAGCGGGGGGGAACACCGGGGAGCTGTTTTTT. It encodes CASSRLAGGNTGELFF. Variable domain in full (rest from reference TRBV7-6 and TRBJ2-2): GAGVSQSPRYKVTKRGQDVALRCDPISGHVSLYWYRQALGQGPEFLTYFNYEAQQDKSGLPNDRFSAERPEGSISTLTIQRTEQRDSAMYRCASSRLAGGNTGELFFGEGSRLTVL.

This clonotype was detected ten times or more. J is TRBJ2-7 and V is TRBV28, with unresolved D. Trimming pared 4 bases from V and 3 bases from J, leaving 19 bases between. The CDR3 has 16 residues. The V gene's germline CDR1 is MDHEN and CDR2 SYDVKM. The CDR3 protein is CASSSERPSALYEQYV. The CDR3 coding sequence is TGTGCCAGCAGTTCAGAGCGCCCCTCGGCCCTCTACGAGCAGTACGTC.

This clonotype has a handful of counts. This chain uses TRBV6-5 with TRBJ1-6; no definite D call. V was shortened by 3 bases and J by 7 bases, with 16 bases between the two germline ends. The length of the CDR3 is 16 residues. Germline V gene sequence: CDR1 MNHEY, CDR2 SVGAGI. CDR3 sequence reads: CASSYLAWTGNSPLHF. CDR3 sequence (DNA): TGTGCCAGCAGTTATCTAGCCTGGACGGGGAATTCACCCCTCCACTTT.

The chain recombines TRBV7-8 with TRBJ2-7, with D unresolved. Germline assignment: CDR1 SGHVS and CDR2 FQNEAQ. The CDR3 contains 13 residues. V dropped 2 bases and J dropped 4 bases, with 9 bases sitting between them. The CDR3 coding sequence is TGTGCCAGCAGCTTAATCCCCCGATACGAGCAGTACGTC. The encoded protein is CASSLIPRYEQYV.